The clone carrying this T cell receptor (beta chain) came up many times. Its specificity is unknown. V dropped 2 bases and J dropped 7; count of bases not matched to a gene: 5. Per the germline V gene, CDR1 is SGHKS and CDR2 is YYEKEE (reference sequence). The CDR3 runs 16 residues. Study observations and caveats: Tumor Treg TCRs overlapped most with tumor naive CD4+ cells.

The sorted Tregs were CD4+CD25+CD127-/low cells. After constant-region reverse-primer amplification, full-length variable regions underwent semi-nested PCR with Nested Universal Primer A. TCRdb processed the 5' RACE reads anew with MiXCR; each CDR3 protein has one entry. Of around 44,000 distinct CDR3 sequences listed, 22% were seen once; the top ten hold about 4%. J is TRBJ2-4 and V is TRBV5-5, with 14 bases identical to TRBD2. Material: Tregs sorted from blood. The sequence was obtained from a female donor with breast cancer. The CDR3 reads CASSLLWTSGRNIQYF. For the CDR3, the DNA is TGTGCCAGCAGCTTACTCTGGACTAGCGGGAGGAACATTCAGTACTTC.